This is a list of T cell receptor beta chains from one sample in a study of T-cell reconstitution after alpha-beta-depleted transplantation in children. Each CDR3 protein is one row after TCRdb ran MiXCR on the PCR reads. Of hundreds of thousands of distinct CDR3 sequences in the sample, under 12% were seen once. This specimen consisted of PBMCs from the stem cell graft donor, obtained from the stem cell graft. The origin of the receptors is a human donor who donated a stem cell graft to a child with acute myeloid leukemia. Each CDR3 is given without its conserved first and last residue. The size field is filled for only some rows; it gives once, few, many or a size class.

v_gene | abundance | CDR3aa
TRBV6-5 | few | ASSYQTGEQETQY
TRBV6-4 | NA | ASSDSIGGQPQH
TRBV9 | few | ASSVASGSEAF
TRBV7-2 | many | ASSLARGQETQY
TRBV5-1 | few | ASRVRSGVNTEAF
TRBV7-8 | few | ASSSQTSGSPHSEQF
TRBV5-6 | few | ASSLARYTDTQY
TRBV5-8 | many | GDTSYEQY
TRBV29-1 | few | SALGGETVEAF
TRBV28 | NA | ASTSRNTEAF
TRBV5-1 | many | ASSAIEGKKTQY
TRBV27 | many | ASRTRTSGVTNEQF
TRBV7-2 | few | ASSLGPSSGNTIY
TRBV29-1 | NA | SVKTGTVYNEQF
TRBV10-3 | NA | AISDVYTGQQY
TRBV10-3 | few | AISESVETQY
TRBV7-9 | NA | ASSATSGSSYEQY
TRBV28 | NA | ASSSIGTGDNEQF
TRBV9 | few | ASSVEGQGNAEQF
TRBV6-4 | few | ASSDSAYNEQF
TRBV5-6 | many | ASSAEASGRANSYNEQF
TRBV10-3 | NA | AISDGTVNEQY
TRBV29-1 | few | SVGGAGKGYEQY
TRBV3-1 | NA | ASSVLASEQY
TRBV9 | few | ASSVLSGLDTQY
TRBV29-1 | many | SVVVVWGTDTQY
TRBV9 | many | ASSVGGQNTEAF
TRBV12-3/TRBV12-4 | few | ASKPAGETQY
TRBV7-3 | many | ASSSAAPSGRSEQF
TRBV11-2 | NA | ASSPGRSWGYT
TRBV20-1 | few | SAPILGQGRANYGYT
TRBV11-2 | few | ASSSNAGEKLF
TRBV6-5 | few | ASSYSGTSLGEQY
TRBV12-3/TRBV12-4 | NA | ARPAVLIAELNVGELF
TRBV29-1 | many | SVVGGGVTQY
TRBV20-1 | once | SAGGSSTTEAF
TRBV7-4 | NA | ASRTAETQY
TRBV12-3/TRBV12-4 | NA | ASSRATSGIYNEQF
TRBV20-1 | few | SARGTEVSYNEQF
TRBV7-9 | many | ASSLVRAKGRNEQF
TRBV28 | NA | ASSSSYQPQH
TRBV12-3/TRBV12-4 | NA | ASGLTGIGFYGYT